This is a list of T cell receptor beta chains from one sample in a study of vaccination and CD4 T cells after COVID-19. TCRdb re-called the PCR reads with MiXCR, one entry per CDR3 protein. The data hold some 15,000 distinct CDR3 sequences, with around half observed a single time. These TCRs' antigens remain unknown. The sequenced sample consisted of CD4+ T cells from blood, cultured in vitro. The source is a human donor who had recovered from COVID-19. Both conserved end residues are part of each CDR3. The order of the fields is V gene, clone size, J gene, D gene, CDR3 DNA, CDR3 protein. The D gene is left open where the match is weak. Clone size is given for some rows only: seen once, a few or many times, or a class if the clone is expanded.

TRBV18	NA	TRBJ1-5	NA	TGTGCCAGCTCACCGGAGTGGGGAGACAATCAGCCCCAGCATTTT	CASSPEWGDNQPQHF
TRBV20-1	NA	TRBJ1-2	NA	TGCAGTGCTAGAGATCCCAAGGGGCGCTGGTATGGCTACACCTTC	CSARDPKGRWYGYTF
TRBV7-2	few	TRBJ2-1	TRBD1	TGTGCCAGCAGCGCAGGACAGGGGACCAAGCAGTTCTTC	CASSAGQGTKQFF
TRBV20-1	NA	TRBJ2-2	NA	TGCAGTGCTAGCTCTGGTACCGGGGAGCTGTTTTTT	CSASSGTGELFF
TRBV6-1	few	TRBJ1-2	NA	TGTGCCAGCAGTGGCCAGGGGTACGTTGGATATGGCTACACCTTC	CASSGQGYVGYGYTF
TRBV5-1	NA	TRBJ1-1	NA	TGCGCCAGCAGCTTGGATGCGGCCGTTCGCGCTGAAGCTTTCTTT	CASSLDAAVRAEAFF
TRBV20-1	few	TRBJ2-5	NA	TGCAGTGCTACCGATATAAACCAAGAGACCCAGTACTTC	CSATDINQETQYF
TRBV27	few	TRBJ1-1	NA	TGTGCCAGCAGTTTTGAGGGTCCCTCTGAAGCTTTCTTT	CASSFEGPSEAFF
TRBV2	NA	TRBJ1-1	NA	TGTGCCAGTGGGACGGGGGGGAACACTGAAGCTTTCTTT	CASGTGGNTEAFF
TRBV24-1	NA	TRBJ1-5	NA	TGTGCCACCAGCGAGGCGAACGGGGTGCAGCCCCAGCATTTT	CATSEANGVQPQHF
TRBV11-2	NA	TRBJ2-3	NA	TGTGCCAGCATAAGAGAGCCCACAGATACGCAGTATTTT	CASIREPTDTQYF
TRBV24-1	few	TRBJ1-5	NA	TGTGCCACCAGCCAGAGAAACTCCAATCAGCCCCAGCATTTT	CATSQRNSNQPQHF
TRBV11-1	NA	TRBJ2-5	NA	TGTGCCAGCAGCCAGGGGACAGAGACCCAGTACTTC	CASSQGTETQYF
TRBV10-1	NA	TRBJ1-1	TRBD1	TGCGCCAGCAGTGACAGGACAGGGGGGAACACTGAAGCTTTCTTT	CASSDRTGGNTEAFF
TRBV7-9	few	TRBJ1-2	NA	TGTGCCAGCAGTCCACAGGAAAACTATGGCTACACCTTC	CASSPQENYGYTF
TRBV28	NA	TRBJ1-6	NA	TGTGCCAGCAGTTTAGGGGGGACGGGAAATTCACCCCTCCACTTT	CASSLGGTGNSPLHF
TRBV20-1	NA	TRBJ1-1	NA	TGCAGTGCTAGAAGGACCTCAGGGGCCACTGAAGCTTTCTTT	CSARRTSGATEAFF
TRBV10-3	NA	TRBJ1-2	NA	TGTGCCATCAGTGAGTTTCGACAGGTCGGTGGGGCGGCTAACTATGGCTACACCTTC	CAISEFRQVGGAANYGYTF
TRBV6-4	few	TRBJ2-1	TRBD1	TGTGCCAGCAGGAGGGACAGTGGCTACAATGAGCAGTTCTTC	CASRRDSGYNEQFF
TRBV28	NA	TRBJ1-2	NA	TGTGCCAGCAGTTTATACGACCGTTCTAACTATGGCTACACCTTC	CASSLYDRSNYGYTF
TRBV7-3	few	TRBJ2-1	TRBD2	TGTGCCAGCAGCTTAGGAGGGGCGGGAGCGGTCAATGAGCAGTTCTTC	CASSLGGAGAVNEQFF
TRBV7-3	NA	TRBJ1-1	NA	TGTGCCAGCAGCTTAAGTCCGCTGGGGAACACTGAAGCTTTCTTT	CASSLSPLGNTEAFF
TRBV30	NA	TRBJ1-5	NA	TGTGCCTGGAGTGCCGGGTGGGGGGGCAATCAGCCCCAGCATTTT	CAWSAGWGGNQPQHF
TRBV6-2/TRBV6-3	few	TRBJ2-5	TRBD2	TGTGCCAGCACCAAGGGCGGGAGGTTGGAGACCCAGTACTTC	CASTKGGRLETQYF
TRBV15	NA	TRBJ1-1	NA	TGTGCCACCAGCAGAGCTACAGGGAGGGTCACTGAAGCTTTCTTT	CATSRATGRVTEAFF
TRBV11-2	NA	TRBJ2-5	NA	TGTGCCAGCAGCTTAGGGCCCCAAGAGACCCAGTACTTC	CASSLGPQETQYF